Each of the 8 T cell receptor beta chains below was sequenced from the same sample in a study of blood T cell repertoires in COVID-19 (dated by TCRdb to the early 2020s). The library was made by the immunoSEQ multiplex PCR assay. TCRdb holds this immuneACCESS table with in-frame rearrangements only. Some clones are missing; in checked studies, unresolved V genes explain under half, and the rest has no known cause. Present in this sample are 160,000 or so clones, about four fifths of which were seen just once. The ten top clones hold around 10% of the sample. The sequencing sample was made of peripheral blood. These receptors were obtained from a man in his fifties or sixties with active or convalescent COVID-19.

V is TRBV19 and J is TRBJ2-1, with a tentative D call TRBD1 (5 bases). The CDR3 has 14 residues. The germline V gene encodes CDR1 LNHDA and CDR2 SQIVND (reference sequence). Trimming removed 7 bases from V and 7 bases from J, with 17 bases in between. CDR3 sequence: CASTPRTNNNEQFF. The CDR3 DNA follows: TGTGCCAGTACCCCACGGACAAACAATAATGAGCAGTTCTTC.

The rearrangement joins TRBV6-5 to TRBJ2-1; TRBD1 is a possible D gene (6 bases). Trimming shortened V by 10 bases and J by 5 bases, and 18 bases separated the two germline ends. The CDR3 extends over 14 amino acids. Germline values: CDR1 MNHEY, CDR2 SVGAGI. The DNA of the CDR3 is TGTGCCACCGGGTATCGAGGACAGAACAATGAGCAGTTCTTC. Its translation: CATGYRGQNNEQFF.

In nucleotides, the CDR3 is TGTGCCAGCAACCCACAGGGAATGAACACTGAAGCTTTCTTT. Protein product: CASNPQGMNTEAFF. The rearrangement uses TRBV5-4 and TRBJ1-1; tentative D call: TRBD1 (6 bases). The germline V gene encodes CDR1 SGHNT and CDR2 YYREEE (reference sequence). Trimming took 6 bases from V and 0 from J, leaving 12 bases between them. This CDR3 has 14 amino acids.

This rearrangement joins TRBV2 to TRBJ1-4; D is perhaps TRBD1 (5 bases). Germline V gives CDR1 SNHLY, CDR2 FYNNEI. The CDR3 has 17 residues. Deletions cut 7 bases from V and 3 bases from J, with 21 bases between. CDR3 amino acids: CASNGRVSVGANEKLFF. The DNA for the CDR3 is TGTGCCAGCAACGGCAGGGTCTCTGTAGGGGCTAATGAAAAACTGTTTTTT.

The chain joins TRBV5-1 to TRBJ2-3; 9 nucleotides align to TRBD2. The CDR3 runs 14 residues. The germline V gene encodes CDR1 SGHRS and CDR2 YFSETQ. The V and J ends lost 3 bases and 4 bases, in that order; junction bases with no gene match: 3. The CDR3 DNA reads TGCGCCAGCAGCTCCGGGACTAGCTCAGATACGCAGTATTTT. This encodes CASSSGTSSDTQYF.

The chain has TRBV2 and TRBJ2-3, with TRBD2 identical over 13 bases. The CDR3 is 15 residues long. The ends lost 6 bases at V and 4 bases at J; junction bases unmatched: 4. From germline, CDR1 is SNHLY and CDR2 FYNNEI. The DNA for the CDR3 is TGTGCCAGCAGGATTGGACTAGCGGGAGCAGATACGCAGTATTTT. It yields the protein CASRIGLAGADTQYF.

The gene calls are TRBV28 and TRBJ2-2; the match to TRBD2 covers 10 bases. In germline, CDR1 is MDHEN, CDR2 SYDVKM. The CDR3 totals 15 residues. V lost 6 bases to trimming and J lost 2 bases; unmatched junction nucleotides: 3. The CDR3 sequence is CASSLAGANTGELFF. The CDR3 nucleotides are TGTGCCAGCAGCCTAGCGGGAGCTAACACCGGGGAGCTGTTTTTT.

This chain joins TRBV21-1 and TRBJ2-1; the D segment call TRBD1 is taken from the table without a DNA check. TRBV21-1 constitutes a pseudogene. The CDR3 loop spans 15 amino acids. CDR3 sequence reads: CAGSSGQGRHNEQFF. For the CDR3, the DNA is TGTGCCGGATCGTCAGGACAGGGGCGCCACAATGAGCAGTTCTTC.